The 10 T cell receptor beta chains in this list originate from one sample, sequenced in a study of neurological immune-mediated disorders. One entry per CDR3 protein results from TCRdb running MiXCR on the 5' RACE reads. The sample shows about 52,000 distinct CDR3 sequences, about 3.7% of them seen only once. Sequenced sample: PBMCs. These receptors were obtained from a man aged 60-69 years with multiple sclerosis.

This clonotype occurred many times. The CDR3 reads CASSIIGSGNYNEQFF. The CDR3 DNA reads TGTGCCAGCAGCATAATAGGGAGCGGAAACTACAATGAGCAGTTCTTC. This chain connects TRBV6-1 to TRBJ2-1, with D tentatively TRBD2 (5 bases). Per germline, CDR1 MNHNS and CDR2 SASEGT. V was cut by 6 bases and J by 3 bases, with 18 bases left in between. The CDR3 runs 16 residues.

This clonotype was found many times. The chain has TRBV7-8 and TRBJ2-7; D unclear. The germline V gene has CDR1 SGHVS and CDR2 FQNEAQ. The length of the CDR3 is 14 residues. V lost 1 base and J 3 bases, leaving 10 bases between the germline ends. CDR3 DNA: TGTGCCAGCAGCTTAGGGCACCCAGACTACGAGCAGTACTTC. Its protein is CASSLGHPDYEQYF.

This clonotype was found many times. CDR3 amino acids: CSASPGGEKLFF. DNA of the CDR3: TGCAGTGCTAGTCCCGGGGGTGAAAAACTGTTTTTT. The chain is built from TRBV20-1 and TRBJ1-4, with a possible D match to TRBD1 (5 bases). CDR1 is DFQATT, CDR2 SNEGSKA, per germline (reference sequence). The CDR3 consists of 12 residues. V was shortened by 3 bases and J by 7 bases, with 9 bases between the two germline ends.

This clonotype was seen many times. The chain has TRBV29-1 and TRBJ1-4, with 7 bases matching TRBD1. Trimming cost V 7 bases and J 8 bases; bases outside gene matches: 7. Germline CDR1 SQVTM, CDR2 ANQGSEA. CDR3 length: 12 amino acids. DNA for the CDR3: TGCAGCGCCCACAGGGGCGAAGAAAAACTGTTTTTT. Translation gives CSAHRGEEKLFF.

Ten or more counts support this clonotype. The rearrangement links TRBV10-3 to TRBJ1-3; D remains unclear. V lost 2 bases and J lost 0, with 20 bases in between. The CDR3 length is 19 residues. Germline V gives CDR1 ENHRY, CDR2 SYGVKD. The CDR3 is CAISERNPRGWNSGNTIYF. CDR3 DNA sequence: TGTGCCATCAGTGAGCGAAATCCCCGGGGTTGGAACTCTGGAAACACCATATATTTT.

This clonotype was counted at least ten times. The genes are TRBV15 and TRBJ2-5; 10 positions agree with TRBD2. Trimming at V came to 3 bases and at J to 2 bases, leaving 12 bases not matched to a gene. From germline, CDR1 is LNHNV and CDR2 YYDKDF (reference sequence). This CDR3 has 18 amino acids. In DNA, the CDR3 is TGTGCCACCAGCAGGTCCTCGTGGGAGCGGGGGGGGCAAGAGACCCAGTACTTC. It is translated as CATSRSSWERGGQETQYF.

This clonotype was counted ten times or more. V is TRBV5-1 and J is TRBJ2-1; TRBD1 aligns across 8 bases. The CDR3 contains 15 residues. CDR1 SGHRS and CDR2 YFSETQ come from the germline V gene. After removal of 4 bases from V and 4 bases from J, the junction contained 7 bases not matched to a gene. CDR3 in DNA: TGCGCCAGCAGCCAGGACAGGGTAATGTACAATGAGCAGTTCTTC. This encodes CASSQDRVMYNEQFF.

This clonotype occurred many times. The chain joins TRBV12-3 or TRBV12-4 to TRBJ2-3; D not resolved. V was cut by 6 bases and J by 6 bases, with 13 bases left in between. The length of the CDR3 is 13 residues. As DNA, the CDR3 is TGTGCCAGCAGCTTGACAACAGCGGATACGCAGTATTTT. This translates into CASSLTTADTQYF.

This clonotype appeared a few times. This sequence joins TRBV6-5 and TRBJ2-7; possible D gene TRBD2, 6 bases. The CDR3 spans 11 residues. The V and J ends lost 6 bases and 9 bases respectively, with 12 bases between them. Germline CDR1 MNHEY, CDR2 SVGAGI. The CDR3 sequence: CASRYQEGQYF. In nucleotides, the CDR3 is TGTGCCAGCAGGTACCAGGAGGGGCAGTACTTC.

The table lists this clonotype with many counts. The gene calls are TRBV14 and TRBJ2-5; either TRBD1 or TRBD2 may fit D (5 bases each). Trimming left V 4 bases short and J 5 bases short, with 11 bases between. From germline, CDR1 is SGHDN and CDR2 FVKESK. CDR3 length: 13 residues. CDR3 residues: CASSPGAWETQYF. CDR3 DNA sequence: TGTGCCAGCAGCCCCGGGGCCTGGGAGACCCAGTACTTC.